The next 16 T cell receptor beta chains were all read from a single sample in a study of graft-versus-host responses after intestinal transplantation. Here immunoSEQ multiplex PCR was the method, and the copy in TCRdb shows in-frame clones only, minus some. The sample includes 45,000 to 55,000 clones, roughly nine tenths of them seen just once. The source was PBMCs, collected nearly 670 days after intestinal transplant. The receptors originated from a human patient who received an intestinal transplant, so some T cells may come from the graft donor.

This clone appeared once. The J gene is TRBJ2-7, the V gene TRBV5-1; D uncertain. This CDR3 contains 15 residues. Trimming cost V 3 bases and J 1 base, with 14 bases left between them. Germline loops: CDR1 SGHRS, CDR2 YFSETQ. CDR3 amino acids: CASSWTGGVSYEQYF. The CDR3, as DNA: TGCGCCAGCAGCTGGACGGGTGGAGTGTCCTACGAGCAGTACTTC.

The CDR3 reads CSAETGDTQYF. In DNA form, the CDR3 reads TGCAGTGCAGAAACAGGGGATACGCAGTATTTT. The V and J genes are TRBV20-1 and TRBJ2-3, with D maybe TRBD1 (6 bases). CDR3 length: 11 residues. The V end was cut by 6 bases, the J end by 6 bases, with 10 bases between. The V gene's germline CDR1 is DFQATT and CDR2 SNEGSKA (reference sequence).

For the CDR3, the DNA is TGTGCCAGCAGCGTAGCTGGGGCAGAAGAGACCCAGTACTTC. The encoded protein is CASSVAGAEETQYF. This chain connects TRBV9 to TRBJ2-5, with D possibly TRBD1 on 5 matching bases. The CDR3 runs to 14 residues. From germline, CDR1 is SGDLS and CDR2 YYNGEE. Deletions cut 0 bases from V and 3 bases from J, with 9 bases between.

The rearrangement links TRBV6-5 to TRBJ1-2; D perhaps matches TRBD1 (5 bases). Germline V gives CDR1 MNHEY, CDR2 SVGAGI. The germline V and J ends were trimmed by 6 bases and 0 bases, with 11 bases remaining between them. This CDR3 region has 14 residues. CDR3 bases: TGTGCCAGCAGCATTGCAGGGACTAACTATGGCTACACCTTC. It yields the protein CASSIAGTNYGYTF.

The chain employs TRBV5-1 and TRBJ1-1, with 11 bases aligning to TRBD1. This CDR3 comprises 14 residues. The germline V gene has CDR1 SGHRS and CDR2 YFSETQ. J gave up 4 bases and V 4 bases, and 3 bases lay outside the gene matches. The CDR3 bases are TGCGCCAGCAGCGTGGGGACAGGGGGCACTGAAGCTTTCTTT. Its translation: CASSVGTGGTEAFF.

This chain links TRBV4-1 with TRBJ2-5; 9 nucleotides match TRBD2. CDR1 and CDR2 (germline): MGHRA, YSYEKL. Trimming at V came to 3 bases and at J to 4 bases, leaving 12 bases not matched to a gene. The CDR3 contains 17 residues. For the CDR3, the DNA is TGCGCCAGCAGCCACCCTAAGGGCGGGGGGGCGGCAGAGACCCAGTACTTC. It translates to CASSHPKGGGAAETQYF.

Points on this clone: The sample has other DNA sequences that encode this CDR3 too. J is TRBJ1-5 and V is TRBV9; D remains ambiguous. CDR3 size: 14 residues. V was shortened by 0 bases and J by 1 base, with 5 bases between the two germline ends. The V gene's germline CDR1 is SGDLS and CDR2 YYNGEE. The CDR3 here is CASSVGGSNQPQHF. CDR3 DNA sequence: TGTGCCAGCAGCGTAGGCGGGAGCAATCAGCCCCAGCATTTT. Looking up the rest from reference TRBV9 and TRBJ1-5 gives the full variable domain: DSGVTQTPKHLITATGQRVTLRCSPRSGDLSVYWYQQSLDQGLQFLIQYYNGEERAKGNILERFSAQQFPDLHSELNLSSLELGDSALYFCASSVGGSNQPQHFGDGTRLSIL.

V usage is TRBV10-3 and J usage is TRBJ1-2; 9 nucleotides line up with TRBD1. J lost 7 bases, V lost 5 bases, and 17 bases had no gene match. The CDR3 has 17 residues. Germline V lookup: CDR1 ENHRY, CDR2 SYGVKD. CDR3 residues: CAISPRTSSGQGRGYTF. CDR3 nucleotides: TGTGCCATCAGTCCAAGAACCAGCTCGGGACAGGGACGTGGCTACACCTTC.

The chain joins TRBV6-6 to TRBJ1-2; D possibly corresponds to TRBD1 (5 bases). The V end lost 8 bases, the J end lost 7 bases, and 17 bases lay between the germline ends. The germline gives CDR1 MNHNY, CDR2 SVGAGI (reference sequence). The CDR3 runs 13 residues. This CDR3 is CASVGRERSGYTF. The CDR3 coding sequence is TGTGCCAGCGTTGGCAGGGAGAGAAGTGGCTACACCTTC.

The V call is TRBV6-5, the J call TRBJ2-3; D is undetermined. The V and J ends lost 6 bases and 2 bases respectively, with 12 bases between them. The CDR3 length is 14 residues. Looked up from germline, CDR1 is MNHEY and CDR2 is SVGAGI. The CDR3 is CASRDGRYTDTQYF. The CDR3 bases are TGTGCCAGCAGAGATGGACGGTACACAGATACGCAGTATTTT.

The chain is built from TRBV7-9 and TRBJ2-5; D might be TRBD2 (5 bases). CDR3 length: 16 amino acids. Germline-derived CDR1 and CDR2 are SEHNR and FQNEAQ (reference sequence). Trimming left V 1 base short and J 4 bases short, with 16 bases between. CDR3 bases: TGTGCCAGCAGCTTAGGAGTCTGGGGAGCGTCAGAGACCCAGTACTTC. This codes for CASSLGVWGASETQYF.

The chain has TRBV6-1 and TRBJ1-2; TRBD1 agrees at 7 bases. Losses at the gene ends were 1 base for V and 4 bases for J; bases not matched to a gene: 3. Germline assignment: CDR1 MNHNS and CDR2 SASEGT. The CDR3 extends over 14 amino acids. The CDR3 bases are TGTGCCAGCAGTGAAGGGGACAGCCTCTATGGCTACACCTTC. Translated: CASSEGDSLYGYTF.

The chain links TRBV19 to TRBJ1-1; D may be TRBD1 (5 bases). CDR3 size: 14 residues. V was clipped by 5 bases and J by 4 bases, with 14 bases between them. CDR1 LNHDA and CDR2 SQIVND come from the germline V gene (reference sequence). The CDR3 DNA reads TGTGCCAGTAGTCGTTCGGTGGGGGGCACTGAAGCTTTCTTT. Translated: CASSRSVGGTEAFF. Variable domain in full (rest from reference TRBV19 and TRBJ1-1): DGGITQSPKYLFRKEGQNVTLSCEQNLNHDAMYWYRQDPGQGLRLIYYSQIVNDFQKGDIAEGYSVSREKKESFPLTVTSAQKNPTAFYLCASSRSVGGTEAFFGQGTRLTVV.

This clone was counted between two and nine times. The chain has TRBV27 and TRBJ1-6, with 10 nucleotides matching TRBD1. The CDR3 contains 14 residues. Germline values: CDR1 MNHEY, CDR2 SMNVEV (reference sequence). J was trimmed by 13 bases and V by 6 bases; bases with no gene match: 9. Here the CDR3 DNA reads TGTGCCAGCAGACTCGGGACAGGGGTATTCCCCCTCCACTTT. Translating gives CASRLGTGVFPLHF.

The rearrangement joins TRBV7-7 to TRBJ2-1; no firm D call. Looked up from germline, CDR1 is SSHAT and CDR2 is FNYEAQ (reference sequence). This CDR3 has 14 amino acids. Trimming shortened V by 1 base and J by 9 bases, and 13 bases separated the two germline ends. CDR3: CASSLEGSVGEQFF. CDR3 bases: TGTGCCAGCAGCTTAGAAGGCAGTGTCGGTGAGCAGTTCTTC.

J is TRBJ2-2 and V is TRBV19; 10 bases line up with TRBD2. The germline CDR1 and CDR2 sequences are LNHDA and SQIVND (reference sequence). The CDR3 extends over 15 amino acids. V was pared by 3 bases and J by 4 bases, with 2 bases of the junction left unmatched. Here the CDR3 reads CASSIQRGGTGELFF. CDR3 nucleotides: TGTGCCAGTAGTATTCAGCGGGGGGGCACCGGGGAGCTGTTTTTT.